Listed here is a single T cell receptor (beta chain). These data come from a study of technical replicates of blood from four donors. V gave up 2 bases and J gave up 2 bases, with 6 bases separating them. The CDR3 spans 13 residues. CDR1 and CDR2 from the germline V gene are MDHEN and SYDVKM. Libraries were prepared by immunoSEQ multiplex PCR; TCRdb keeps only in-frame clonotypes and omits some of them. The sample lists tens of thousands of clones; about 90% were seen once. The J gene is TRBJ2-5, the V gene TRBV28; D unclear. The sample comprised T cells isolated from PBMCs. This TCR was sampled from a human donor in good health. The CDR3 sequence: CASSLSLQETQYF. The CDR3 DNA sequence: TGTGCCAGCAGTTTAAGCCTACAAGAGACCCAGTACTTC.